This entry lists 3 T cell receptor beta chains sequenced from one sample in a study of graft-versus-host responses after intestinal transplantation. For these TCRs, the target antigens are not known. Method: immunoSEQ multiplex PCR; TCRdb's copy keeps in-frame clones and lacks some. Among roughly 99,000 clones listed, 80% to 90% were seen once. Sequencing was performed on unstimulated CD4+ T cells sorted from spleen or lymph node cells, taken before transplant. The receptors come from a human donor who was the organ donor for an intestinal transplant.

The chain links TRBV5-1 to TRBJ2-7; 9 bases fit TRBD1. V trimming: 4 bases; J trimming: 5 bases; junction bases outside the gene matches: 7. CDR1 and CDR2 (germline): SGHRS, YFSETQ. The CDR3 extends over 14 amino acids. The CDR3 loop is CASSRTGAPDEQYF. CDR3 DNA: TGCGCCAGCAGCCGGACAGGGGCGCCTGACGAGCAGTACTTC. The variable domain in full, with the rest retrieved from reference TRBV5-1 and TRBJ2-7, is KAGVTQTPRYLIKTRGQQVTLSCSPISGHRSVSWYQQTPGQGLQFLFEYFSETQRNKGNFPGRFSGRQFSNSRSEMNVSTLELGDSALYLCASSRTGAPDEQYFGPGTRLTVT.

This rearrangement joins TRBV30 to TRBJ2-2; no reliable D call. The CDR3 contains 16 residues. Germline assignment: CDR1 GTSNPN and CDR2 SVGIG (reference sequence). Trimming removed 8 bases from V and 1 base from J, with 20 bases in between. CDR3 region: CALGQWAVLNTGELFF. CDR3 DNA: TGTGCCCTCGGTCAGTGGGCGGTCCTGAACACCGGGGAGCTGTTTTTT.

The chain combines TRBV19 with TRBJ1-2, with 11 nucleotides matching TRBD1. The germline V gene has CDR1 LNHDA and CDR2 SQIVND (reference sequence). J gave up 7 bases and V 3 bases, and 19 bases lay outside the gene matches. The CDR3 consists of 19 residues. As DNA, the CDR3 is TGTGCCAGTAGTATTCACCCGGGACAGGGGGAAGCTCGTCGGCTTGGCTACACCTTC. Amino acids: CASSIHPGQGEARRLGYTF.